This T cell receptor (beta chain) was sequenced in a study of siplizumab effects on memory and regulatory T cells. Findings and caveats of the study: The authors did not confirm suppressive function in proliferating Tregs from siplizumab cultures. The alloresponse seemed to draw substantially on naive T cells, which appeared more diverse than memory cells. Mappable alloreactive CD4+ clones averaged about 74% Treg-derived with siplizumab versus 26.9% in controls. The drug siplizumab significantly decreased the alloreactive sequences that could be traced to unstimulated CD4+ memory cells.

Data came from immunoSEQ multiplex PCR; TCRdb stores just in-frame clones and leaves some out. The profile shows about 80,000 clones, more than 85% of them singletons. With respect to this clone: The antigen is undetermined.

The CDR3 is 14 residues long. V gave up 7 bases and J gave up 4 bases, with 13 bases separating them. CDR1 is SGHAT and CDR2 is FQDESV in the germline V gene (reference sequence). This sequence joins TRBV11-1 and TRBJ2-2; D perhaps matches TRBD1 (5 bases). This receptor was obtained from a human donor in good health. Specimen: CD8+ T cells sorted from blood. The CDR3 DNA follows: TGTGCCAGCACCCACAGGCCGGGCACCGGGGAGCTGTTTTTT. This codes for CASTHRPGTGELFF. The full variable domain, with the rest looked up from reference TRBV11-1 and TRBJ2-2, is EAEVAQSPRYKITEKSQAVAFWCDPISGHATLYWYRQILGQGPELLVQFQDESVVDDSQLPKDRFSAERLKGVDSTLKIQPAELGDSAMYLCASTHRPGTGELFFGEGSRLTVL.